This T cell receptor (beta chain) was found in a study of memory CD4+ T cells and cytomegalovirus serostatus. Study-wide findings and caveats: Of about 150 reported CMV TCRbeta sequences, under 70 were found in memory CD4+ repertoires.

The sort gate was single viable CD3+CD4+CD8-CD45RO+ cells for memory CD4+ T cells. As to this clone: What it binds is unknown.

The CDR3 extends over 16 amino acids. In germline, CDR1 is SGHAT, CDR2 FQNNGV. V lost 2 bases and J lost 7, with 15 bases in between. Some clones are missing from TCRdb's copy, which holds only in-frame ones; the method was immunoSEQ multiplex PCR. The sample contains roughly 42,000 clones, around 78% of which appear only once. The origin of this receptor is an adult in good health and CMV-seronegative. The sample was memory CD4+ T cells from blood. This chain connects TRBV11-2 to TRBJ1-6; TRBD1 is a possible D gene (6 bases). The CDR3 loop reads CASSLRNRAGNSPLHF. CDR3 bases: TGTGCCAGCAGCTTACGGAACAGGGCAGGGAATTCACCCCTCCACTTT.